The text below deals with one T cell receptor beta chain. Authors' analysis steps: Amplification from reference gene primers served as the basis for estimated nucleated cell counts. The protocol was immunoSEQ multiplex PCR, while the TCRdb copy is restricted to in-frame clones and leaves out a portion. That table is the source of V, J and clone size, and D and trimming were worked out from the DNA. The sample includes over 80,000 clones, about 88% seen only once; the top ten take 2.5% to 3.5%. This specimen comes from a study of blood T cell repertoires in COVID-19. Study-level information: There were acute and convalescent COVID-19 samples, and they came from the United States, Italy and Spain. PBMCs, B-cell-depleted T cells, or T cells provided the cDNA or gDNA that made up the material.

This CDR3 has 16 residues. V lost 3 bases and J lost 2, with 14 bases in between. The germline gives CDR1 MNHNS, CDR2 SASEGT. The chain joins TRBV6-1 to TRBJ1-3, with a weak D call TRBD1 (6 bases). Material for sequencing was peripheral blood. The TCR was taken from a woman aged 80 or older with acute or convalescent COVID-19. The CDR3: CASSDYTGFAGNTIYF. Here the CDR3 DNA reads TGTGCCAGCAGTGATTACACAGGGTTTGCTGGAAACACCATATATTTT.